This entry lists 15 T cell receptor beta chains sequenced from one sample in a study of human T cells and chemical hapten exposure. Time point: patch test 1, 2 weeks after DPC sensitization. Treatment reported: therapeutic diphenylcyclopropenone sensitization with weekly scalp DPC. Each CDR3 protein is one row after TCRdb ran MiXCR on the RACE reads. The table includes about 69,000 distinct CDR3 sequences, around 30% detected once. Sample: whole blood, taken in connection with sensitization to the hapten diphenylcyclopropenone (DPC). All receptors derive from a man aged 40-49 years with alopecia areata. Some clones in this sample may be carry-over from other donors' samples.

V and J are TRBV18 and TRBJ2-7, with D possibly TRBD2 on 5 matching bases. V lost 1 base and J 10 bases, leaving 11 bases between the germline ends. CDR3 length equals 12 residues. CDR1 and CDR2 (germline): KGHSH, LQKENI. For the CDR3, the DNA is TGTGCCAGCTCACCACTGTCGGAGGAACAGTACTTC. This gives the protein CASSPLSEEQYF.

This clonotype was detected a few times. V is TRBV11-3 and J is TRBJ2-2, with TRBD2 matching over 12 bases. The CDR3 sequence is 17 residues long. J gave up 5 bases and V 3 bases, and 7 bases lay outside the gene matches. From germline, CDR1 is SGHNT and CDR2 YENEEA. The CDR3 loop reads CASSFLAGGPGTGELFF. In nucleotides, the CDR3 is TGTGCCAGCAGCTTCCTAGCGGGAGGGCCAGGAACCGGGGAGCTGTTTTTT.

This clonotype was detected only a few times. The V gene is TRBV28, the J gene TRBJ1-1; TRBD1 might be the D (5 bases). The V end was cut by 3 bases, the J end by 5 bases, with 16 bases between. There are 15 residues in the CDR3. Germline CDR1 MDHEN, CDR2 SYDVKM. The CDR3 nucleotides are TGTGCCAGCAGTTTTGACAGTTCTCCTACGACTGAAGCTTTCTTT. It codes for CASSFDSSPTTEAFF.

The CDR3 loop is CATAQAGPLGNIQYF. The CDR3 nucleotides read TGTGCCACAGCGCAGGCGGGACCCCTAGGAAACATTCAGTACTTC. This chain connects TRBV28 to TRBJ2-4, with a weak D call TRBD2 (6 bases). The CDR3 is made up of 15 amino acids. The V gene's germline CDR1 is MDHEN and CDR2 SYDVKM. V dropped 10 bases and J dropped 6 bases, with 22 bases sitting between them.

This clonotype was counted many times. The chain recombines TRBV10-3 with TRBJ2-3, with D perhaps being TRBD1 or TRBD2 (5 bases each). Germline CDR1 ENHRY, CDR2 SYGVKD. There are 14 residues in the CDR3. V lost 8 bases and J lost 7, with 19 bases in between. This CDR3 is CAIRGLDRGHTQYF. The CDR3 DNA sequence: TGTGCCATCCGTGGGCTAGACAGAGGGCATACGCAGTATTTT.

The chain recombines TRBV20-1 with TRBJ2-3, with 7 bases lining up with TRBD2. Germline assignment: CDR1 DFQATT and CDR2 SNEGSKA (reference sequence). The length of the CDR3 is 16 residues. The V gene end was trimmed by 0 bases and the J gene end by 1 base; junction bases not matched to a gene: 7. The CDR3 sequence: CSARDWTLAGTDTQYF. CDR3 DNA sequence: TGCAGTGCTAGAGATTGGACGCTAGCGGGCACAGATACGCAGTATTTT.

V and J are TRBV25-1 and TRBJ1-2; weak D call: TRBD1 (6 bases). Germline CDR1 MGHDK, CDR2 SYGVNS. This CDR3 contains 13 residues. V lost 3 bases and J 8 bases, leaving 13 bases between the germline ends. The CDR3 coding sequence is TGTGCCAGCAGTGAGGCGGGGGCCCGGGGCTACACCTTC. It specifies CASSEAGARGYTF.

V is TRBV12-3 or TRBV12-4 and J is TRBJ2-1; D perhaps matches TRBD2 (5 bases). This CDR3 has 11 residues. The V end was cut by 7 bases, the J end by 12 bases, with 13 bases between. The CDR3, as DNA: TGTGCCAGCACCCGCTCAGGAGGGCAGTTCTTC. Encoded protein: CASTRSGGQFF.

This clonotype occurred a few times. V is TRBV20-1 and J is TRBJ1-1, with D perhaps matching TRBD1 (6 bases). From germline, CDR1 is DFQATT and CDR2 SNEGSKA (reference sequence). The CDR3 has 13 residues. In DNA, the CDR3 is TGCAGGGGGGGGGGGCGATTGAACACTGAAGCTTTCTTT. Its translation is CRGGGRLNTEAFF.

This clonotype appeared a few times. The rearrangement joins TRBV7-9 to TRBJ2-5; 8 nucleotides agree with TRBD1. Germline loops: CDR1 SEHNR, CDR2 FQNEAQ (reference sequence). This CDR3 spans 18 amino acids. V lost 5 bases and J lost 3; bases outside the gene matches: 17. The CDR3: CASSLPARGRGGKETQYF. The CDR3 coding sequence is TGTGCCAGCAGCCTCCCTGCCAGGGGGCGAGGGGGGAAAGAGACCCAGTACTTC.

This sequence joins TRBV12-3 or TRBV12-4 and TRBJ2-3; 7 positions agree with TRBD2. The length of the CDR3 is 17 residues. V shed 5 bases and J 2 bases; nucleotides not matched to a gene: 13. CDR3 sequence reads: CASSAPLAAYYTDTQYF. CDR3 bases: TGTGCCAGCAGTGCCCCTCTAGCGGCCTATTACACAGATACGCAGTATTTT.

The J gene is TRBJ2-7, the V gene TRBV30, with 8 nucleotides matching TRBD2. After removal of 5 bases from V and 3 bases from J, the junction contained 12 bases not matched to a gene. The CDR3 is made up of 15 amino acids. From germline, CDR1 is GTSNPN and CDR2 SVGIG (reference sequence). CDR3: CAWAWAGTRGYEQYF. The DNA of the CDR3 is TGTGCCTGGGCGTGGGCCGGGACTAGGGGCTACGAGCAGTACTTC.

The J gene is TRBJ1-2, the V gene TRBV20-1, with TRBD1 matching 7 bases. The germline V gene encodes CDR1 DFQATT and CDR2 SNEGSKA (reference sequence). Trimming at V came to 0 bases and at J to 7 bases, leaving 2 bases not matched to a gene. The CDR3 has 12 amino acids. In nucleotides, the CDR3 is TGCAGTGCTAGAGATGGGACAGCTGGCTACACCTTC. Translating it yields CSARDGTAGYTF.

This clonotype has more than one count but fewer than ten. V gene TRBV29-1 combines with J gene TRBJ2-1; D is unresolved. Per germline, CDR1 SQVTM and CDR2 ANQGSEA. Trimming shortened V by 7 bases and J by 3 bases, and 7 bases separated the two germline ends. CDR3 size: 11 residues. This CDR3 is CSADNYNEQFF. The DNA of the CDR3 is TGCAGCGCCGATAACTACAATGAGCAGTTCTTC.

This clonotype was counted between two and nine times. Here the CDR3 DNA reads TGTGCCAGCAGTTACTCCGAGGCCGCCTATAATTCACCCCTCCACTTT. The encoded protein is CASSYSEAAYNSPLHF. The chain joins TRBV6-6 to TRBJ1-6; D is ambiguous. Germline V gives CDR1 MNHNY, CDR2 SVGAGI (reference sequence). The CDR3 totals 16 residues. Trimming left V 0 bases short and J 2 bases short, with 8 bases between.